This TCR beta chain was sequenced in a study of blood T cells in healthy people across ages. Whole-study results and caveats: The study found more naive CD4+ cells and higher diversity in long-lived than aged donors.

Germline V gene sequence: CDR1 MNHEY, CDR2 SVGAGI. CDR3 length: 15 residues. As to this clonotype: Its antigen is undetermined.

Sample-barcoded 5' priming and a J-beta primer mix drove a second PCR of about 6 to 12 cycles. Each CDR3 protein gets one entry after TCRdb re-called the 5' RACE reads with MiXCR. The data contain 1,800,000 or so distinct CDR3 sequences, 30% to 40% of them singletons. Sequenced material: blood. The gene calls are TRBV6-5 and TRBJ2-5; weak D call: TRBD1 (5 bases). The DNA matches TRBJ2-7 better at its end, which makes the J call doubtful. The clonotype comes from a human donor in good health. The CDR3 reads CASTKGSTFFYEQYF. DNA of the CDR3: TGTGCCAGCACCAAGGGGTCGACCTTTTTCTACGAGCAGTACTTC.